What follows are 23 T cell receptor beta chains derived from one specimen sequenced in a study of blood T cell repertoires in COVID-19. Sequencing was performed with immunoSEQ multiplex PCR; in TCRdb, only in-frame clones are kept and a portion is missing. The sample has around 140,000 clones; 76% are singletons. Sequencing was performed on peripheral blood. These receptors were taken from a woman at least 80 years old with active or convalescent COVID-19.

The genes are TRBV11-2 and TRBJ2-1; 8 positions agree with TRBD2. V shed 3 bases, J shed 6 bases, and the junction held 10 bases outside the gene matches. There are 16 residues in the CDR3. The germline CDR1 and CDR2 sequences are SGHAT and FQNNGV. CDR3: CASSLGGGFAINEQFF. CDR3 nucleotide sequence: TGTGCCAGCAGCTTGGGCGGGGGGTTCGCTATCAATGAGCAGTTCTTC.

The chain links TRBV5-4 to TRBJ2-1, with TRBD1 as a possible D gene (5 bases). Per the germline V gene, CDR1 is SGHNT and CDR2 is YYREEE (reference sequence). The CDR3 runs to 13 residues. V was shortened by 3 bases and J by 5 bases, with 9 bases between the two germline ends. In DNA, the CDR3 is TGTGCCAGCAGCTCGACAGCCGACAATGAGCAGTTCTTC. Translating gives CASSSTADNEQFF.

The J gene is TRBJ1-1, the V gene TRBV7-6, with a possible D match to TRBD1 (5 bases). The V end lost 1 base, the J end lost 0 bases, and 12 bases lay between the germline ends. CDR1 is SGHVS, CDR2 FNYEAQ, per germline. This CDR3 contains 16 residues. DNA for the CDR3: TGTGCCAGCAGCTTAGGTTCACAGGCAATGAACACTGAAGCTTTCTTT. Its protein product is CASSLGSQAMNTEAFF.

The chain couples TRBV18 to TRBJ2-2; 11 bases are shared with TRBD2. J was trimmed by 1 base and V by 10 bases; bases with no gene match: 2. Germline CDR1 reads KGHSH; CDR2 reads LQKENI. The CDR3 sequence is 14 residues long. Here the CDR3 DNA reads TGTGCCACCGGACTAGCGGGGAACACCGGGGAGCTGTTTTTT. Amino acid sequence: CATGLAGNTGELFF.

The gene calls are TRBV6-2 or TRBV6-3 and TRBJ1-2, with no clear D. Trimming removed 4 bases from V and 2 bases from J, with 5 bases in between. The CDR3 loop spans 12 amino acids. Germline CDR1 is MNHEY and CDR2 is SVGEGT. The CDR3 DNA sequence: TGTGCCAGCAGTTCCCTAAACTATGGCTACACCTTC. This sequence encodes CASSSLNYGYTF.

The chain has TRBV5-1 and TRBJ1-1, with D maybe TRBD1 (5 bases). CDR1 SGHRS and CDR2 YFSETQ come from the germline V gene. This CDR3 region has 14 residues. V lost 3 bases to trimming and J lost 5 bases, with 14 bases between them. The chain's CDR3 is CASSYTLGGTEAFF. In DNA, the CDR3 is TGCGCCAGCAGCTATACACTCGGGGGAACTGAAGCTTTCTTT.

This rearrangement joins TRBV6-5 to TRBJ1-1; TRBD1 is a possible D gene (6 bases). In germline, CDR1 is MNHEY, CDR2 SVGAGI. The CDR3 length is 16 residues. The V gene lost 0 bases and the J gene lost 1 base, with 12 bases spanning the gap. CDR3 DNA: TGTGCCAGCAGTTACTCCAGCGGACAGACGAACACTGAAGCTTTCTTT. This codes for CASSYSSGQTNTEAFF.

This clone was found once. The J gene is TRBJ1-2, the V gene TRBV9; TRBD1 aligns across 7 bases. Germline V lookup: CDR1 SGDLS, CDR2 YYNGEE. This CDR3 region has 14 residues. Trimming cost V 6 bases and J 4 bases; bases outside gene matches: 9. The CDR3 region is CASTQTGVSYGYTF. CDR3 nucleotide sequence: TGTGCCAGCACCCAAACAGGGGTTAGCTATGGCTACACCTTC.

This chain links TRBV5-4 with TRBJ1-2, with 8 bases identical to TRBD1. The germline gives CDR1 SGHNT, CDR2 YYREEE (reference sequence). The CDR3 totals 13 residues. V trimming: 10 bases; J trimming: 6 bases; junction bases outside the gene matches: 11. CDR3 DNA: TGTGCCTCCAGACTGGGACAGGCGGATGGCTACACCTTC. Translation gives CASRLGQADGYTF. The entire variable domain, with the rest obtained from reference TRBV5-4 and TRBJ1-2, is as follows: ETGVTQSPTHLIKTRGQQVTLRCSSQSGHNTVSWYQQALGQGPQFIFQYYREEENGRGNFPPRFSGLQFPNYSSELNVNALELDDSALYLCASRLGQADGYTFGSGTRLTVV.

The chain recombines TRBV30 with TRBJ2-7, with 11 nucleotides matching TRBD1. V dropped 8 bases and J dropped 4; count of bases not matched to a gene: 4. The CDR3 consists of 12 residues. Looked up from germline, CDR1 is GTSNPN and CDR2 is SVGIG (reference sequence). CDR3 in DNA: TGTGCCCTGGACAGGGGGCCTTACGAGCAGTACTTC. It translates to CALDRGPYEQYF.

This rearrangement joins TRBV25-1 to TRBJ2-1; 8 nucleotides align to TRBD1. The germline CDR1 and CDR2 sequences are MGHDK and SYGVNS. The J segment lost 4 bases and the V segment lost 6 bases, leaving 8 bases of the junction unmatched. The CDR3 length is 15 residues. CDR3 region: CASRGTGGLYNEQFF. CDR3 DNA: TGTGCCAGCAGAGGAACAGGGGGGTTATACAATGAGCAGTTCTTC.

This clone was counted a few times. Written as DNA, the CDR3 is TGTGCCAGCAGTGGGACAGTACATGGCTACACCTTC. Translation: CASSGTVHGYTF. The V gene is TRBV25-1, the J gene TRBJ1-2; D might be TRBD1 (6 bases). The V end was cut by 4 bases, the J end by 6 bases, with 9 bases between. Germline V gene data show CDR1 as MGHDK and CDR2 as SYGVNS. The CDR3 consists of 12 residues.

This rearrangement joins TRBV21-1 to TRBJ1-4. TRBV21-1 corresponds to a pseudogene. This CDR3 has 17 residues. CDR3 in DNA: TGTGCCAGCAGCCCTCCGGCCCGGGGGGCTAGCGTGGAAAAACTGTTTTTT. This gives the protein CASSPPARGASVEKLFF.

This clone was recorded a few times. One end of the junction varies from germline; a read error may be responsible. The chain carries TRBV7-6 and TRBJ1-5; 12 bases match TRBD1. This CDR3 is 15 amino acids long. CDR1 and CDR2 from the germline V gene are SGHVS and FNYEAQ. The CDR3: CASSPGTGGKQPQHF. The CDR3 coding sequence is TGTGCCAGCAGCCCAGGGACAGGGGGCAAGCAGCCCCAGCATTTT.

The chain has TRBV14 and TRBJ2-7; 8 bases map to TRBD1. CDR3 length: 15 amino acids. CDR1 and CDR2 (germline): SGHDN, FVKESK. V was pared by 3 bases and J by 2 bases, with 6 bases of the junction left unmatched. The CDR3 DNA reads TGTGCCAGCAGCCAGGACAGGGTCGGCACCTACGAGCAGTACTTC. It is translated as CASSQDRVGTYEQYF.

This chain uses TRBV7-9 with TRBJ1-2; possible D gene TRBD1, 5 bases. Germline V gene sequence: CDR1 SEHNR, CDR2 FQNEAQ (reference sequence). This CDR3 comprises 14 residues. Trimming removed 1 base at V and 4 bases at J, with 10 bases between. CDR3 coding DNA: TGTGCCAGCAGCTTAGGGGGACTCGGCTATGGCTACACCTTC. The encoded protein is CASSLGGLGYGYTF.

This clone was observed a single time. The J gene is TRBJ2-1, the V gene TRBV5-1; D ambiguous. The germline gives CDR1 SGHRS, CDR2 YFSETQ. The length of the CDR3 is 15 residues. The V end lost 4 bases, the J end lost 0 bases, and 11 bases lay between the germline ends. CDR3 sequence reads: CASSIDITSYNEQFF. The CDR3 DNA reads TGCGCCAGCAGCATTGACATAACCTCCTACAATGAGCAGTTCTTC.

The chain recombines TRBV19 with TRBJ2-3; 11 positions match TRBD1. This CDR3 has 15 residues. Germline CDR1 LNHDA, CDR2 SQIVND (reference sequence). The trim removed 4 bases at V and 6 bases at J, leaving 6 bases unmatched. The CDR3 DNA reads TGTGCCAGTAGTACCCGGACAGGGGGCTTGGATACGCAGTATTTT. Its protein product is CASSTRTGGLDTQYF.

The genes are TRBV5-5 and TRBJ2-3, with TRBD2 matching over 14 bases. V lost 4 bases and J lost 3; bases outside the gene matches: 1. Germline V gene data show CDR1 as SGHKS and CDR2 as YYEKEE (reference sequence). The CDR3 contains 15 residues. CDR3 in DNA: TGTGCCAGCAGCCGACTAGCGGGGGGGACAGATACGCAGTATTTT. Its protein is CASSRLAGGTDTQYF. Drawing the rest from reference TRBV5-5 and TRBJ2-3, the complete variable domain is DAGVTQSPTHLIKTRGQQVTLRCSPISGHKSVSWYQQVLGQGPQFIFQYYEKEERGRGNFPDRFSARQFPNYSSELNVNALLLGDSALYLCASSRLAGGTDTQYFGPGTRLTVL.

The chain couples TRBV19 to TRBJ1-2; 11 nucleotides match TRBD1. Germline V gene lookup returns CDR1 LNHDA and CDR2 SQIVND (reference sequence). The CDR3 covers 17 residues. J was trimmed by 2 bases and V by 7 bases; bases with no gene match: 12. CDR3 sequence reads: CASISSGTGGQNYGYTF. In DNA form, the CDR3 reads TGTGCCAGTATCTCCTCCGGGACAGGGGGGCAAAACTATGGCTACACCTTC.

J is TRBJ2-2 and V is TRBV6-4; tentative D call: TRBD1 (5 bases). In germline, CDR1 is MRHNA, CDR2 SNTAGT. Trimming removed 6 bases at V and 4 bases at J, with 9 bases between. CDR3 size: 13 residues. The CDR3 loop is CASSRDSTGELFF. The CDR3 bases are TGTGCCAGCAGCAGGGATAGCACCGGGGAGCTGTTTTTT.

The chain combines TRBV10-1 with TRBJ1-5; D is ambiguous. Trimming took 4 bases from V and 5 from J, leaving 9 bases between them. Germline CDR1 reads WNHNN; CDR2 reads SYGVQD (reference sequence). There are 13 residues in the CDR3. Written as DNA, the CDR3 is TGCGCCAGCAGTGGAACGGGAGATCAGCCCCAGCATTTT. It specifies CASSGTGDQPQHF.

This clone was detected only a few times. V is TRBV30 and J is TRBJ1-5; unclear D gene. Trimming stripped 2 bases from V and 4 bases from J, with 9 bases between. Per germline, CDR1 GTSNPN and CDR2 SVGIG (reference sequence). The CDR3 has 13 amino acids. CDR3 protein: CAWSKTENQPQHF. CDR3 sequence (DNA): TGTGCCTGGAGTAAAACAGAGAATCAGCCCCAGCATTTT.